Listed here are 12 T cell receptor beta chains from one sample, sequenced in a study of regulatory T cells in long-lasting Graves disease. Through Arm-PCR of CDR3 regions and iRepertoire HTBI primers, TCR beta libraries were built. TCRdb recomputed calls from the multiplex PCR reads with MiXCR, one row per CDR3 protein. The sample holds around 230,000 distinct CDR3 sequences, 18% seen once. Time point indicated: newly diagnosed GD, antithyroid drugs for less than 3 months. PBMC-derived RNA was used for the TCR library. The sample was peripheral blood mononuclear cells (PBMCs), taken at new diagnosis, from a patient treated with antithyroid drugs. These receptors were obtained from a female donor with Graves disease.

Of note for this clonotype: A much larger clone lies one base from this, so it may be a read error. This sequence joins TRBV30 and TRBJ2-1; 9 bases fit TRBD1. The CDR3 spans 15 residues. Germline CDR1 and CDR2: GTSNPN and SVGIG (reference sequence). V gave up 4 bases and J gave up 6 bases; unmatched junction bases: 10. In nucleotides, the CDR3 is TGTGCCTGGAAGCAGACAGGGGGGTTCCCCAATGAGCAGTTCTTC. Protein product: CAWKQTGGFPNEQFF.

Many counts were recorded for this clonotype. The CDR3 region has the DNA TGTGCCAGCAGTACCGGGACATTCGTAGGCTACACCTTC. This codes for CASSTGTFVGYTF. V is TRBV12-3 or TRBV12-4 and J is TRBJ1-2; tentatively, D is TRBD1 (6 bases). This CDR3 spans 13 amino acids. V lost 5 bases and J 8 bases, leaving 15 bases between the germline ends.

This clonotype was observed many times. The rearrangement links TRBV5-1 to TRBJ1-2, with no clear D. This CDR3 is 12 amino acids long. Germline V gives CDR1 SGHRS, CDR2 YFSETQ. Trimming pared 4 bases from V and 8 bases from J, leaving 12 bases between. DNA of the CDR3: TGCGCCAGCAGCCCGGGCCAGGAGGGCTACACCTTC. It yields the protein CASSPGQEGYTF.

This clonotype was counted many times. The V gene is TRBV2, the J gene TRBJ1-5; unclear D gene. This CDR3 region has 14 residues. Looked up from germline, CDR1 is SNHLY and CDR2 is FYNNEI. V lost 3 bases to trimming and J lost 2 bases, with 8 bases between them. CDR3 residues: CASSEVYGNQPQHF. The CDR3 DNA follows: TGTGCCAGCAGTGAGGTGTACGGCAATCAGCCCCAGCATTTT. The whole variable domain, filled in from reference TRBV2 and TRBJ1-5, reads EPEVTQTPSHQVTQMGQEVILRCVPISNHLYFYWYRQILGQKVEFLVSFYNNEISEKSEIFDDQFSVERPDGSNFTLKIRSTKLEDSAMYFCASSEVYGNQPQHFGDGTRLSIL.

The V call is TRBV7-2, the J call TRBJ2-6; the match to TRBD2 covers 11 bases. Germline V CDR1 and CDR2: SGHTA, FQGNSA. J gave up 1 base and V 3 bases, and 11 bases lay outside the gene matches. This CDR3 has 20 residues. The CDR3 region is CASSLLAGGPGRSGANVLTF. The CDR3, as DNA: TGTGCCAGCAGCTTGTTAGCGGGAGGGCCCGGTAGGTCTGGGGCCAACGTCCTGACTTTC.

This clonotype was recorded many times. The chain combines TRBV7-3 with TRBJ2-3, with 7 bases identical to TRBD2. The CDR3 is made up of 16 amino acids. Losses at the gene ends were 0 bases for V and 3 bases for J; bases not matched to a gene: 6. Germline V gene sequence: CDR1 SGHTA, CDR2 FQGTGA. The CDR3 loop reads CASSLTGGGKTDTQYF. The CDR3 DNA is TGTGCCAGCAGCTTAACTGGGGGAGGGAAGACAGATACGCAGTATTTT. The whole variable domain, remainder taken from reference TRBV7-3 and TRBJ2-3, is GAGVSQTPSNKVTEKGKYVELRCDPISGHTALYWYRQSLGQGPEFLIYFQGTGAADDSGLPNDRFFAVRPEGSVSTLKIQRTERGDSAVYLCASSLTGGGKTDTQYFGPGTRLTVL.

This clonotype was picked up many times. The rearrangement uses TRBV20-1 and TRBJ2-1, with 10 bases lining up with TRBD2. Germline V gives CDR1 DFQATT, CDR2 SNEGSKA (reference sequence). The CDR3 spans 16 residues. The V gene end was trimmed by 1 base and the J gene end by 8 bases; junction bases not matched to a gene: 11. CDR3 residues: CSARVSLAGAVDEQFF. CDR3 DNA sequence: TGCAGTGCTAGAGTTAGTCTAGCGGGAGCTGTTGATGAGCAGTTCTTC.

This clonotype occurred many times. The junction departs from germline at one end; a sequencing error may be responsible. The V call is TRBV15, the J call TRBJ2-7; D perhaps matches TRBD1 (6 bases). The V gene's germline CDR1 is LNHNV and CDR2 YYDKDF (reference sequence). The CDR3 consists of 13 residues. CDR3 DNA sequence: TGTGCCACCAGCGGAGACAGGCTCTACGAGCAGTACTTC. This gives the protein CATSGDRLYEQYF. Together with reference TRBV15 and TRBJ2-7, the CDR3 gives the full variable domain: DAMVIQNPRYQVTQFGKPVTLSCSQTLNHNVMYWYQQKSSQAPKLLFHYYDKDFNNEADTPDNFQSRRPNTSFCFLDIRSPGLGDTAMYLCATSGDRLYEQYFGPGTRLTVT.

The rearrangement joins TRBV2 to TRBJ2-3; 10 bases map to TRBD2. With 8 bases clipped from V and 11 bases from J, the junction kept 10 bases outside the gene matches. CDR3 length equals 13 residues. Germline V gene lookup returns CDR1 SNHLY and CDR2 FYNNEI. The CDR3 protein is CASEGLARPKQYF. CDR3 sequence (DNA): TGTGCCAGCGAGGGACTAGCGAGACCAAAGCAGTATTTT.

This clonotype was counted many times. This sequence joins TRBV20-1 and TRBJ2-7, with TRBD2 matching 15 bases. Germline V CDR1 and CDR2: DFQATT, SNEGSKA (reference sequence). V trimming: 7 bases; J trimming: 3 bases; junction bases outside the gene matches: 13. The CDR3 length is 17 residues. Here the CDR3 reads CSVAQGLAGGGHYEQYF. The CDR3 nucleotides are TGCAGTGTCGCGCAGGGACTAGCGGGAGGAGGACACTACGAGCAGTACTTC.

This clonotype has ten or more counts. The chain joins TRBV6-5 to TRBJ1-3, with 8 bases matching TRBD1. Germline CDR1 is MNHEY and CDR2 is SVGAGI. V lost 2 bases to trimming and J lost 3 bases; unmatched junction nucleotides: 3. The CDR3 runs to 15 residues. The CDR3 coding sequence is TGTGCCAGCAGTTACGCAGACAGGGGTGGAAACACCATATATTTT. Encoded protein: CASSYADRGGNTIYF.

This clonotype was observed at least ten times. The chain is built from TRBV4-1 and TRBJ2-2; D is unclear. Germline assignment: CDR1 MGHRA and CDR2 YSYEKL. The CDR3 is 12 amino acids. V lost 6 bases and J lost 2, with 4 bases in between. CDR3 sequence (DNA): TGCGCCAGCAGTAAAAACACCGGGGAGCTGTTTTTT. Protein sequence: CASSKNTGELFF.